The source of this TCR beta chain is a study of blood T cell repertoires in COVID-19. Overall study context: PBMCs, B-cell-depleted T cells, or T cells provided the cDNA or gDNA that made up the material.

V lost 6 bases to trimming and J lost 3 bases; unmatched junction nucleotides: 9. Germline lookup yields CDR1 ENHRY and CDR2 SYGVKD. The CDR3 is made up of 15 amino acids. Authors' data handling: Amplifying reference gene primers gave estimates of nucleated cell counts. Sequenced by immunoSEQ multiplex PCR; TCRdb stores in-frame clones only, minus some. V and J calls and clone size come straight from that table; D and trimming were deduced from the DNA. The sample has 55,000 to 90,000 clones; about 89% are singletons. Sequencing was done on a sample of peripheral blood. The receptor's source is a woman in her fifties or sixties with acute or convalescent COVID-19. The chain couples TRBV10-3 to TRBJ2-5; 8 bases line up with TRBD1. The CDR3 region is CAIRSGQAYEETQYF. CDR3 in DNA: TGTGCCATCAGATCGGGACAGGCTTACGAAGAGACCCAGTACTTC.